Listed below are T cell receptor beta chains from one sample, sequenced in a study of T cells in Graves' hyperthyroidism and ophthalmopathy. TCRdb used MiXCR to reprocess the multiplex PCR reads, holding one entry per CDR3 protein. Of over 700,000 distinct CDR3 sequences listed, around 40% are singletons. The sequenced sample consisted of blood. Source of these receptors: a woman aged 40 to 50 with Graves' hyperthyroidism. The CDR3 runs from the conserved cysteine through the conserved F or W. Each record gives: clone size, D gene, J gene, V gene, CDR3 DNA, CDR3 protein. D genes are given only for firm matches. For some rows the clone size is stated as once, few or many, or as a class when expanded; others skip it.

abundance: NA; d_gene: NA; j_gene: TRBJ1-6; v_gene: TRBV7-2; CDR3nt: TGTGCCAGCAGCTTGAGGCAAGGGGGTTCACCCCTCCACTTT; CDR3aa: CASSLRQGGSPLHF
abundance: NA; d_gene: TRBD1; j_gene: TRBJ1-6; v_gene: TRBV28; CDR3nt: TGTGCCAGCACGCGATCAGTTTGGACAGGGTATTCACCCCTCCACTTT; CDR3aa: CASTRSVWTGYSPLHF
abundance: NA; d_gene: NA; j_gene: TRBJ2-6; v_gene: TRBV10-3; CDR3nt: TGTGCCACACAGGGGACTGGTGGGGCCAACGTCCTGACTTTC; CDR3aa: CATQGTGGANVLTF
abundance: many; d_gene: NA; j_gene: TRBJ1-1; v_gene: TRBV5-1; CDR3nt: TGCGCCAGCAGCTTGGCGTGGGCCGGGGGGAAGACTGAAGCTTTCTTT; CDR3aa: CASSLAWAGGKTEAFF
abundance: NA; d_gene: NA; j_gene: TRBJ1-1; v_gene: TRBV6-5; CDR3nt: TGTGCCAGCAGTTACCCGGGGACACCCCGCGTCGCTTTCTTT; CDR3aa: CASSYPGTPRVAFF
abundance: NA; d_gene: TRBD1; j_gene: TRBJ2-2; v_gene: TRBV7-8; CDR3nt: TGTGCCAGCAGTGTGGACAGGGACGGGGAGCTGTTTTTT; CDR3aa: CASSVDRDGELFF
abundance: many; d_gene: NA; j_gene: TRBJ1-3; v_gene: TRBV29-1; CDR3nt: TGCAGCGTTGCAAGGGAAGCAGGAAACACCATATATTTT; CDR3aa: CSVAREAGNTIYF
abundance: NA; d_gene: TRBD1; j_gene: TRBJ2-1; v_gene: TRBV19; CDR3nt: TGTGCCAGTAGTCTCCGGACAGGGGATGAGCAGTTCTTC; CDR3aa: CASSLRTGDEQFF
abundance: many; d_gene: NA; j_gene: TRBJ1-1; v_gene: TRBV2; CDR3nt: TGTGCCAGCACCTCGCAGGGTGACACTGGAGCTTTCTTT; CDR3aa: CASTSQGDTGAFF
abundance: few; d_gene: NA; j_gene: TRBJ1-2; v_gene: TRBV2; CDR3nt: TGTGCCAGCGTGCAAAGCTATGGCTACACCTTC; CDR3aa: CASVQSYGYTF
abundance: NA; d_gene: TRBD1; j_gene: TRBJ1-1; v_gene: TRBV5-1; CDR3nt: TGCGCCAGCAGCCAAGACAGGGATAACACTGAAGCTTTCTTT; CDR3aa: CASSQDRDNTEAFF
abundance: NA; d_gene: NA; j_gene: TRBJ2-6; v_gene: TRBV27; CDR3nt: TGTGCCAGCAGTCGCGACACTGGCTACTCTGGGGCCAACGTCCTGACTTTC; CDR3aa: CASSRDTGYSGANVLTF
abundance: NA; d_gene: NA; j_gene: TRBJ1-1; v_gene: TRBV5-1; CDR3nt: TGCGCCAGCAGTGCGGGACCCGGCAGGGTGGAAACTGAAGCTTTCTTT; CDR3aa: CASSAGPGRVETEAFF
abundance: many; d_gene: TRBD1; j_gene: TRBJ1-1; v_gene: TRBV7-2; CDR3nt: TGTGCCAGCAGGCATTCAAGGGACAGGGGCCCCATGAACACTGAAGCTTTCTTT; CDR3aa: CASRHSRDRGPMNTEAFF
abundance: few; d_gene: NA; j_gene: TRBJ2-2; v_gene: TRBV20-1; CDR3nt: TGCAGTGCCAGTCGGGGAACCGGGGAGCTGTTTTTT; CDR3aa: CSASRGTGELFF
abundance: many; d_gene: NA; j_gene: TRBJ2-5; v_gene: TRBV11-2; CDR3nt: TGTGCCAGCAGCTTAGTAGGATGGTACCAAGAGACCCAGTACTTC; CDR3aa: CASSLVGWYQETQYF
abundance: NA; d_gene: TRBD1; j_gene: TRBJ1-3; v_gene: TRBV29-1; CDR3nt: TGCAGCGTTGAACAGACAGGGGCCTATGGCTACACCATATATTTT; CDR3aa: CSVEQTGAYGYTIYF
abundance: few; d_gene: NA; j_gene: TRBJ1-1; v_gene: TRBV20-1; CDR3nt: TGCAGTGCCCAACGGCGATTTTATGACACTGAAGCTTTCTTT; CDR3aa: CSAQRRFYDTEAFF
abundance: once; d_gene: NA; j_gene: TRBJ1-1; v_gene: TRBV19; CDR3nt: TGTGCCAGTAGTATCACTGAGGGGACTGAAGCTTTCTTT; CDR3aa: CASSITEGTEAFF
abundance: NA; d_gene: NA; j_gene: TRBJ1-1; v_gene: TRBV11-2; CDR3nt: TGTGCCAGCAGCACCACGACAGGACGTAACACTGAAGCTTTCTTT; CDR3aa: CASSTTTGRNTEAFF
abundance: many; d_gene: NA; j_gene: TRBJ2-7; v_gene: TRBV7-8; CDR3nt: TGTGCCAGCAGCTTAATCCCTGCCGCGGGACTTAACGCTCCTTATGGCTACGAGCAGTACTTC; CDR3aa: CASSLIPAAGLNAPYGYEQYF
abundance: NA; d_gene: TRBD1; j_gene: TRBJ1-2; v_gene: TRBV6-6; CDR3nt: TGTGCCAGCAGTTACTCGATTTCTGGGACAGGCTATGGCTACACCTTC; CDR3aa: CASSYSISGTGYGYTF
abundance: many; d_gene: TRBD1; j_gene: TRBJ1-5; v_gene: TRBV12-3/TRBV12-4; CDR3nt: TGTGCCAGCAAAAAACAGGGGAAGGGTCAGCCCCAGCATTTT; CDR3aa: CASKKQGKGQPQHF
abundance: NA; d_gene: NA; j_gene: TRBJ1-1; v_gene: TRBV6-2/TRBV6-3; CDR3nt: TGTGCCAGCAGGGACACGGCCTGGGCTTTCTTT; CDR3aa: CASRDTAWAFF
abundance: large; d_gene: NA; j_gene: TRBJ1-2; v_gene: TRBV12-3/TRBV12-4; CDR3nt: TGTGCCAGCAGCCTAGGCACTAACTATGGCTACACCTTC; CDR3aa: CASSLGTNYGYTF
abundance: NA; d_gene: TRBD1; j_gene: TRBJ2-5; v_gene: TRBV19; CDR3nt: TGTGCCAGTAGTGACATGACAGGGGTTGGTGAGACCCAGTACTTC; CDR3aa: CASSDMTGVGETQYF
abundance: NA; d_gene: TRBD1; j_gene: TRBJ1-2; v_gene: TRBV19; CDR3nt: TGTGCCAGTAGTCCGACACAGGGGGATGGCTACACCTTC; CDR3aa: CASSPTQGDGYTF
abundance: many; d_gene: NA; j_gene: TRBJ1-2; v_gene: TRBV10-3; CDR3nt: TGTGCCATCAGTGAACGGACAGAATCTGGCTACACCTTC; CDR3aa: CAISERTESGYTF
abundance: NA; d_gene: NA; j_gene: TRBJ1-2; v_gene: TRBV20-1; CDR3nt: TGCAGTGCTAGAGCCAGGGAAGATGGCTACACCTTC; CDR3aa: CSARAREDGYTF
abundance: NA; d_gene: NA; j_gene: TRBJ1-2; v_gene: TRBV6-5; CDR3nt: TGTGCCAGCAGTTACTCGAATTTCGGACAGAGCTATGGCTACACCTTC; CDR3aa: CASSYSNFGQSYGYTF
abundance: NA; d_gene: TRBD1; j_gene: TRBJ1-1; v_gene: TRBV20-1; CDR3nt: TGCAGTGCTAGAGTGACAGGGCCAGGGCTGAACACTGACGCTTTCTTT; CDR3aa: CSARVTGPGLNTDAFF
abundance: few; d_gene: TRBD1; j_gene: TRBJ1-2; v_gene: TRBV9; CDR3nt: TGTGCCAGCAGCGTAGGTGGGACAGCTAACTATGGCTACACCTTC; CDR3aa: CASSVGGTANYGYTF
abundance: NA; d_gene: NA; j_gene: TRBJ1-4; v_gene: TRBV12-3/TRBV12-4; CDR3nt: TGTGCCAGCAGTTTAGCGCTAACTCTCCCACATGAAAAACTGTTTTTT; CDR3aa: CASSLALTLPHEKLFF
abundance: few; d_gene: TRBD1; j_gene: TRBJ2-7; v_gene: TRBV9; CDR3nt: TGTGCCAGCAGCCAGGACCCCGGGACAGTGCTACCGAGCTCCTACGAGCAGTACTTC; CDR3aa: CASSQDPGTVLPSSYEQYF
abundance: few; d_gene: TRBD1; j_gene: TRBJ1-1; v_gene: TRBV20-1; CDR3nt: TGCAGTGCTCGAGACCTCAGGGGGGGCACTGAAGCTTTCTTT; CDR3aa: CSARDLRGGTEAFF
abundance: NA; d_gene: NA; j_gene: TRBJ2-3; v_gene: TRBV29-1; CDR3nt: TGCAGCGTCGCCAAATCCGGGTATGGGGATACGCAGTATTTT; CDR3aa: CSVAKSGYGDTQYF
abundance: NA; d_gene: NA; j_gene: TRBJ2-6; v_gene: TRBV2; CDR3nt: TGTGCCACGCGCAAGTCTGGGGCCAACGTCCTGACTTTC; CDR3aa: CATRKSGANVLTF
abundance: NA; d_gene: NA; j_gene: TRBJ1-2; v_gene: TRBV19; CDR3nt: TGTGCTAGCGGCGACGGTGACTATGGCTACACCTTC; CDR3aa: CASGDGDYGYTF
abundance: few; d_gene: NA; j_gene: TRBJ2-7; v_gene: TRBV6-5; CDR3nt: TGTGCCAGCAGTTACTCGAAATACGAGCAGTACTTC; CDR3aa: CASSYSKYEQYF
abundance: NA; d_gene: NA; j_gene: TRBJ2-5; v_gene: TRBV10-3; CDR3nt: TGTGCCATCAGTGCGTCAGCGGAAGAGACCCAGTACTTC; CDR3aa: CAISASAEETQYF
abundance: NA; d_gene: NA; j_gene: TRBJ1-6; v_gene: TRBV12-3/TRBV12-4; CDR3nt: TGTGCCAGCAGTTTTAGGCGCTCGAGCTCCTATAATTCACCCCTCCACTTT; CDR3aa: CASSFRRSSSYNSPLHF
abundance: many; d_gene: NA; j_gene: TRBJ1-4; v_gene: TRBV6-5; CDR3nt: TGTGCCAGCAGTTACTCAGGGGCAACTAATGAAAAACTGTTTTTT; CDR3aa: CASSYSGATNEKLFF